Sequencing of this T cell receptor beta chain was carried out in a study of spatial heterogeneity in lung cancer. Background on the study: Matched bulk RNA-seq gave a T cell module score that correlated strongly with tumor-region TCR transcript counts. The average appearance count of each unique TCR and UMI combination in raw reads was more than 9.5.

The sample's time point: sample taken at primary tumor resection. Unsorted whole RNA samples from tumor, nontumor lung or frozen PBMC were sequenced. Study-wide points: It was found that expanded intratumoral alpha and beta TCR counts tracked tumor mutation counts.

CDR3 length equals 14 residues. Germline V gene sequence: CDR1 SGHAT, CDR2 FQNNGV. J was trimmed by 6 bases and V by 5 bases; bases with no gene match: 8. Judged by abundance, this clonotype is medium-sized (0.01 to 0.1%). Its antigen is currently unknown. In the library, each TCR cDNA molecule bore its own unique molecular identifier. Each CDR3 protein gets one entry after TCRdb re-called the 5' RACE reads with MiXCR. Of roughly 3,300 distinct CDR3 sequences detected, around 4.6% appear once; the ten largest clones hold 25% to 40%. This clonotype was sampled from a female donor with early-stage non-small cell lung cancer. The chain is built from TRBV11-2 and TRBJ2-7; 9 bases map to TRBD1. Sequencing used lung tumor tissue, obtained at surgery. CDR3: CASSKQGALGEQYF. The CDR3 DNA reads TGTGCCAGCAGCAAACAGGGGGCGCTTGGCGAGCAGTACTTC. The full variable domain, in which reference TRBV11-2 and TRBJ2-7 provide the parts outside the CDR3, is EAGVAQSPRYKIIEKRQSVAFWCNPISGHATLYWYQQILGQGPKLLIQFQNNGVVDDSQLPKDRFSAERLKGVDSTLKIQPAKLEDSAVYLCASSKQGALGEQYFGPGTRLTVT.